This TCR beta chain was sequenced for a study of human T cells and chemical hapten exposure. Time point here: patch test 1, 2 weeks after DPC sensitization. Sample treatment: therapeutic diphenylcyclopropenone sensitization with weekly scalp DPC. One entry per CDR3 protein results from TCRdb running MiXCR on the RACE reads. The sample consists of about 360,000 distinct CDR3 sequences, 4% to 5.5% of them appearing once. This clonotype was obtained from a woman between 50 and 59 years old with alopecia areata. Some clones in this sample may be carry-over from other donors' samples. The starting material was whole blood, obtained in connection with sensitization to the hapten diphenylcyclopropenone (DPC).

The CDR3 spells CASSPEVSTEAFF. The CDR3 DNA follows: TGTGCCAGCAGCCCCGAGGTGAGCACTGAAGCTTTCTTT. The chain uses TRBV12-3 or TRBV12-4 and TRBJ1-1; D is unresolved. The CDR3 is made up of 13 amino acids. V was clipped by 6 bases and J by 4 bases, with 12 bases between them.